Listed below are T cell receptor beta chains from one sample, sequenced in a study of T cell repertoires in cytomegalovirus infection. TCRdb recomputed calls from the reads with MiXCR, one row per CDR3 protein. The sample includes hundreds of thousands of distinct CDR3 sequences, roughly 36% of them seen just once. Their antigens are not known. The material sequenced was cultured PBMCs, taken from culture after CMV antigen stimulation. All receptors derive from a human donor in good health (CMV status not recorded). Some clones in this sample may be carry-over from other donors' samples. Both conserved end residues are part of each CDR3. A D gene is named only where the DNA matches it firmly. Clone size is given for some rows only: seen once, a few or many times, or a class if the clone is expanded.

>TRBV7-2|NA|NA|17|TRBJ2-1
CASSLGRGFRVSNEQFF
TGTGCCAGCAGCTTAGGACGGGGGTTCCGAGTCTCCAATGAGCAGTTCTTC
>TRBV20-1|NA|TRBD1|14|TRBJ1-3
CSILGQGGGNTIYF
TGCAGTATACTCGGACAGGGTGGTGGAAACACCATATATTTT
>TRBV28|NA|NA|12|TRBJ2-7
CASSSSSILAYF
TGTGCCAGCAGTTCCTCGAGTATTCTGGCGTACTTC
>TRBV7-9|few|NA|17|TRBJ2-1
CASSPSPRTRLYNEQFF
TGTGCCAGCAGCCCCAGCCCACGAACCAGGCTCTACAATGAGCAGTTCTTC
>TRBV7-9|NA|NA|16|TRBJ1-5
CASSSISGTPNQPQHF
TGTGCCAGCAGCTCAATATCCGGGACCCCGAATCAGCCCCAGCATTTT
>TRBV7-2|many|NA|14|TRBJ1-1
CASSLAVPYTEAFF
TGTGCCAGCAGCTTAGCAGTCCCTTACACTGAAGCTTTCTTT
>TRBV28|NA|NA|17|TRBJ1-2
CASVPLTTGSANYGYTF
TGTGCCAGCGTACCGCTTACTACGGGATCAGCTAACTATGGCTACACCTTC
>TRBV15|NA|TRBD2|16|TRBJ2-1
CATSPWRGSSYNEQFF
TGTGCCACCAGCCCCTGGCGGGGGAGCTCCTACAATGAGCAGTTCTTC
>TRBV20-1|few|NA|13|TRBJ2-2
CSAADGYTGELFF
TGCAGTGCCGCGGACGGGTACACCGGGGAGCTGTTTTTT
>TRBV6-8|once|TRBD2|16|TRBJ2-7
CVSSKGLAGVNYEQYF
TGTGTCAGCAGTAAGGGACTAGCGGGAGTTAACTACGAGCAGTACTTC
>TRBV7-8|many|NA|15|TRBJ2-3
CASSPEGGSTDTQYF
TGTGCCAGCAGCCCAGAGGGAGGAAGCACAGATACGCAGTATTTT
>TRBV12-3/TRBV12-4|NA|NA|17|TRBJ2-5
CASTVGAGRLMVETQYF
TGTGCCAGCACGGTTGGCGCGGGGAGATTAATGGTGGAGACCCAGTACTTC
>TRBV18|NA|NA|14|TRBJ1-5
CASSPNPPFQPQHF
TGTGCCAGCTCCCCCAACCCCCCCTTTCAGCCCCAGCATTTT
>TRBV20-1|NA|TRBD2|19|TRBJ2-7
CSAPLVNPGTSGSIDEQYF
TGCAGTGCCCCGCTTGTCAATCCAGGGACTAGCGGGAGTATCGACGAGCAGTACTTC
>TRBV24-1|NA|TRBD2|14|TRBJ2-1
CATSDWTSPKEQFF
TGTGCCACCAGTGATTGGACTAGTCCTAAGGAGCAGTTCTTC
>TRBV20-1|NA|NA|15|TRBJ2-1
CSAPPASEGLHEQFF
TGCAGTGCTCCACCCGCTAGCGAGGGGTTGCATGAGCAGTTCTTC
>TRBV6-1|few|NA|13|TRBJ2-2
CASRRGKTGELFF
TGTGCCAGCAGAAGGGGAAAAACCGGGGAGCTGTTTTTT
>TRBV7-2|few|NA|13|TRBJ1-6
CASISSYNSPLHF
TGTGCCAGCATAAGCTCCTATAATTCACCCCTCCACTTT
>TRBV7-2|few|NA|15|TRBJ2-7
CASSLAGSLRGEQYF
TGTGCCAGCAGCTTAGCCGGATCCTTAAGGGGCGAGCAGTACTTC
>TRBV12-3/TRBV12-4|few|TRBD1|14|TRBJ2-2
CASSFGTGTGELFF
TGTGCCAGCAGTTTTGGGACAGGGACCGGGGAGCTGTTTTTT
>TRBV7-2|many|NA|12|TRBJ1-1
CASSQDWTEAFF
TGTGCCAGCAGTCAAGACTGGACTGAAGCTTTCTTT
>TRBV5-1|few|TRBD2|14|TRBJ2-3
CASQREGRTDTQYF
TGCGCCAGCCAGAGGGAGGGCCGCACAGATACGCAGTATTTT